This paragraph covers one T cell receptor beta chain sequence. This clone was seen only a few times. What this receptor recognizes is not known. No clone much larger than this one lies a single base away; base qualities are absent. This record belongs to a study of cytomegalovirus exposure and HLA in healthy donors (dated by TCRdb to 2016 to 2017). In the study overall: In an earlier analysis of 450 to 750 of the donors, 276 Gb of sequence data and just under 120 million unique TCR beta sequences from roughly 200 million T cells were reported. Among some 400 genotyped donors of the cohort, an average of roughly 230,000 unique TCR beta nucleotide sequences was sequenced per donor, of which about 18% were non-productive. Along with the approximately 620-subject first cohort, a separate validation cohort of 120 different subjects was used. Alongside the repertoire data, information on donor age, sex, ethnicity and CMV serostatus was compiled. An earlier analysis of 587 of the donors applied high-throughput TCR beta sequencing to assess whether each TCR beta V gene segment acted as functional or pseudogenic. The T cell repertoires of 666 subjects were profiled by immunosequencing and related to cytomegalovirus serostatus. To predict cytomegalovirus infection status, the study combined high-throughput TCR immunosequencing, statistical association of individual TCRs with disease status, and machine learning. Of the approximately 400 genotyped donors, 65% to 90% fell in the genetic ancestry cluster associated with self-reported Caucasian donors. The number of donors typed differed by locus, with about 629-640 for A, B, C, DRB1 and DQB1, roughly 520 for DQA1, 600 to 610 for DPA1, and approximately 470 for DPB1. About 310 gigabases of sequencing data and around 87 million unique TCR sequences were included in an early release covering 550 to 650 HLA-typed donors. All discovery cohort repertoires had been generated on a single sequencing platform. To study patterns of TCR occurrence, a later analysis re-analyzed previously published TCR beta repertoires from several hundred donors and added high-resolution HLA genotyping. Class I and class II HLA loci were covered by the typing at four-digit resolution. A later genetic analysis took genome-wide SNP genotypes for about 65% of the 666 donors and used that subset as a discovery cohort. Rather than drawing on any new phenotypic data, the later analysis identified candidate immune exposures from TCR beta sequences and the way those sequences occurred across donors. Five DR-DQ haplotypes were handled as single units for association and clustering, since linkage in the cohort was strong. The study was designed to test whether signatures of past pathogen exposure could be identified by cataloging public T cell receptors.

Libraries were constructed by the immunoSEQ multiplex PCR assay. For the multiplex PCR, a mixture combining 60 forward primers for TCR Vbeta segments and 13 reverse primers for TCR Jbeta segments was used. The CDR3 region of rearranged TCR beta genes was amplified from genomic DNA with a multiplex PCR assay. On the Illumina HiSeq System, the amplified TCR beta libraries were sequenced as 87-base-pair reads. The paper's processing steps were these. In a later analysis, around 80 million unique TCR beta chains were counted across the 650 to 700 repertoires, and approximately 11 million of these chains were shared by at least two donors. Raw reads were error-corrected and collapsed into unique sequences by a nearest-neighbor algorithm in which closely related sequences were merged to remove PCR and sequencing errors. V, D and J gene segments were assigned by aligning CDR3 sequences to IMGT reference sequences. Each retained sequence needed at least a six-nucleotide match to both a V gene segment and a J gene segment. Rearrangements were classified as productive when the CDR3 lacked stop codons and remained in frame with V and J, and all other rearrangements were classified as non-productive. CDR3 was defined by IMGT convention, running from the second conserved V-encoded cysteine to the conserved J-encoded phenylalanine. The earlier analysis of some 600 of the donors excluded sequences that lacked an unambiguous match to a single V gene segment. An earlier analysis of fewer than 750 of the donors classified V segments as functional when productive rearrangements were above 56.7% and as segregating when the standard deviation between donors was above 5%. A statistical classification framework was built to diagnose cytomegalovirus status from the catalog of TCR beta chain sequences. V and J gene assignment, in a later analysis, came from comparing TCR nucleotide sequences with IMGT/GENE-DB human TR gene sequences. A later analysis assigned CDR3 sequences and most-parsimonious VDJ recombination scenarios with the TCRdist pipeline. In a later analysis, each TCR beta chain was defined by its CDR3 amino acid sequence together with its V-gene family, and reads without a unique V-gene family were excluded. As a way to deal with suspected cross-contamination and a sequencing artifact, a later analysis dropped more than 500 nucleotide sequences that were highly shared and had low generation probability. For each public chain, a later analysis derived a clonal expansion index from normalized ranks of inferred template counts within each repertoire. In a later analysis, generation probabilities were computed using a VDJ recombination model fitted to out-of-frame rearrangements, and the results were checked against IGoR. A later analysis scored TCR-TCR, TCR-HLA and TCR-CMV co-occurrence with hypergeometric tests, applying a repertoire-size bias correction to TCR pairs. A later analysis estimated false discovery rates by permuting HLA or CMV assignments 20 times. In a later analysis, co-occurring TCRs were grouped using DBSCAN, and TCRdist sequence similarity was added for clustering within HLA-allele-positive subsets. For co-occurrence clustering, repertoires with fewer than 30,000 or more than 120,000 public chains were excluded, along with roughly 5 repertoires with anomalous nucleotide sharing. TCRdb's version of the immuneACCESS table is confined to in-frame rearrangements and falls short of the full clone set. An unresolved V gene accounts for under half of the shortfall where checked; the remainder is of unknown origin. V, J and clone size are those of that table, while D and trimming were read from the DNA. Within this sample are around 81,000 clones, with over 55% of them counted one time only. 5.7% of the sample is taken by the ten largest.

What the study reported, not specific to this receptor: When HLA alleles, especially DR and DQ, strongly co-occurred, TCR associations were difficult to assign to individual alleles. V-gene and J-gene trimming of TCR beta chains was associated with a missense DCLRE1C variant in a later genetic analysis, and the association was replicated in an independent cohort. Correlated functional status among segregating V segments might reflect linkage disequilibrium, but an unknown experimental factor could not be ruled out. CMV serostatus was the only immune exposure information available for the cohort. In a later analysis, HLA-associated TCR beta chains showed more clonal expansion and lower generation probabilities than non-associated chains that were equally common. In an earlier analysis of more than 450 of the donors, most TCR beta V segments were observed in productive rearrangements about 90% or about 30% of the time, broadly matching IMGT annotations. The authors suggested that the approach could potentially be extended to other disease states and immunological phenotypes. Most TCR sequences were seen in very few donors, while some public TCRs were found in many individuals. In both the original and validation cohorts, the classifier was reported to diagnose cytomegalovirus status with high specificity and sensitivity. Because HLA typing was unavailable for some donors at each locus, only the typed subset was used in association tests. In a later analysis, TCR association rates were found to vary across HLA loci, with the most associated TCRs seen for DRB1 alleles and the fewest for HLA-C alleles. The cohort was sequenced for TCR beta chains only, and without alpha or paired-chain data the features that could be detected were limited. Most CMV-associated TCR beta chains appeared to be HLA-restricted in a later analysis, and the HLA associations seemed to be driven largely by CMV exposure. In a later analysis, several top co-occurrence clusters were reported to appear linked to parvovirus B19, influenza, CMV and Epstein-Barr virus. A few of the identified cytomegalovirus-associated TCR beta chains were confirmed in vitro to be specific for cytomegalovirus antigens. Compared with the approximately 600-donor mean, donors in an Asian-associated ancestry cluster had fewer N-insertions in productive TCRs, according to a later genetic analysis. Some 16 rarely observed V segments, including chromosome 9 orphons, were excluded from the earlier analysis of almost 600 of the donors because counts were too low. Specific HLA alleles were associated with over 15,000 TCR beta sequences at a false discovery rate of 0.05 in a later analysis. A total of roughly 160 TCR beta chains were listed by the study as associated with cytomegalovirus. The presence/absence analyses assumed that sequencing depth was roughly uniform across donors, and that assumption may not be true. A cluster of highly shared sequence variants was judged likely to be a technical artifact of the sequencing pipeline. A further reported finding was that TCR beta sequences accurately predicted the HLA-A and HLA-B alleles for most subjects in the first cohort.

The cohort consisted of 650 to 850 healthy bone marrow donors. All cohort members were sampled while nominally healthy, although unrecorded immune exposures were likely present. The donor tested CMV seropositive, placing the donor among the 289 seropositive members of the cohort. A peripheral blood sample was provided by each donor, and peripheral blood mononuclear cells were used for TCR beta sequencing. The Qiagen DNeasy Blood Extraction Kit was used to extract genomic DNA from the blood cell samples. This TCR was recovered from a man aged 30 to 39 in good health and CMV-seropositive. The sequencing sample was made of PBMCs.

The base sequence is TGTGCCAGCAGCTTTGGGACACACACCTACGAGCAGTACTTC. The translation is CASSFGTHTYEQYF. This sequence uses TRBV7-9 and TRBJ2-7; matching of 6 bases hints at TRBD1 as the D gene. CDR1 and CDR2 (SEHNR, FQNEAQ) derive from the germline V gene (reference sequence). The trim is 3 bases for V and 2 bases for J, with a gap of 11 bases between the germline ends. The CDR3 measures 14 amino acids from cysteine to phenylalanine. The sequence is cut down to CDR3 DNA, 42 bases in frame from base 1.